This TCR beta chain was retrieved from a study of shared clonotypes between healthy human individuals. It was into CD45RA+ naive and CD45RA-negative memory subsets that the CD4+ cells were split. DNA at approximately 200 ng, 30,000 or so T cell genomes, went into sorted-subset replicate PCRs. Assay: immunoSEQ multiplex PCR; the TCRdb copy retains only in-frame clones and omits some. The repertoire includes some 630,000 clones, roughly 70% of them detected once, and less than 2% sits in the top ten. This CDR3 comprises 16 residues. This sequence was found in a woman between 25 and 40 years old in good health. Sequenced sample: memory CD4+ T cells sorted from blood. Subset meaning: CD45RA-negative fraction. J is TRBJ1-1 and V is TRBV21-1; TRBD1, the D gene given by the table, was not confirmed from the DNA. TRBV21-1 is classified as a pseudogene. In nucleotides, the CDR3 is TGTGCCAGCAGCACGCCATTCAGGGGCTTGGACACTGAAGCTTTCTTT. This translates into CASSTPFRGLDTEAFF.